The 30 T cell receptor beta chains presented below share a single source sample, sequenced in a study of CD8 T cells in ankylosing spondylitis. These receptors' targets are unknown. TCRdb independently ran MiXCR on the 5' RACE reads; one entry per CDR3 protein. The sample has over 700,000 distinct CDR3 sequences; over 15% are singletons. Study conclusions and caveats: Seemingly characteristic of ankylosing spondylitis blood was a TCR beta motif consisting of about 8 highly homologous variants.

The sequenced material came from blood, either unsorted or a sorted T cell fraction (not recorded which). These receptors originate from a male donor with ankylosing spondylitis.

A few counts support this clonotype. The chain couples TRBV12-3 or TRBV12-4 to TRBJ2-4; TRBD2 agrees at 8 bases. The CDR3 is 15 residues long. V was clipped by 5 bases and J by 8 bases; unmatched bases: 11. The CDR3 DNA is TGTGCCAGCAGTCCACCCCGGGGGGGCGGAGACATTCAGTACTTC. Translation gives CASSPPRGGGDIQYF.

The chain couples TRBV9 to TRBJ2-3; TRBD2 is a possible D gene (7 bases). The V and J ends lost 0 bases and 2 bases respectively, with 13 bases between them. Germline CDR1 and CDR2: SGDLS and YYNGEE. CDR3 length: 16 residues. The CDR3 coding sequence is TGTGCCAGCAGCGTAGGGGAGGGGGTCAACACAGATACGCAGTATTTT. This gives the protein CASSVGEGVNTDTQYF.

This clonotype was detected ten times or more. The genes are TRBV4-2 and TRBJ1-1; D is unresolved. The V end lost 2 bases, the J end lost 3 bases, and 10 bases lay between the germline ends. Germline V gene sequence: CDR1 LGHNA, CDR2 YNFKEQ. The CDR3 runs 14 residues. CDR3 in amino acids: CASSQRGGHTEAFF. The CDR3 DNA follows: TGTGCCAGCAGCCAACGAGGCGGACACACTGAAGCTTTCTTT.

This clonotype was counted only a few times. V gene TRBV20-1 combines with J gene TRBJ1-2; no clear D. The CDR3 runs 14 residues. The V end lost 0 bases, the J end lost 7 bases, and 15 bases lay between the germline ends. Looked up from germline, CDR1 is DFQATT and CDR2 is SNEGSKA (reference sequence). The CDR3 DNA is TGCAGTGCTAGAGATCCGAGGTTTGTAACTGGCTACACCTTC. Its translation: CSARDPRFVTGYTF.

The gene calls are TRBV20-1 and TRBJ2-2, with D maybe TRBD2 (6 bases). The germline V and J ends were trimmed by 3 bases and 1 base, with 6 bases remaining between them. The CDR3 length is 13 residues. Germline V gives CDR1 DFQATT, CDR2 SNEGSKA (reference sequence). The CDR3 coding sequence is TGCAGTGCTAGCGGGAGGAACACCGGGGAGCTGTTTTTT. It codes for CSASGRNTGELFF.

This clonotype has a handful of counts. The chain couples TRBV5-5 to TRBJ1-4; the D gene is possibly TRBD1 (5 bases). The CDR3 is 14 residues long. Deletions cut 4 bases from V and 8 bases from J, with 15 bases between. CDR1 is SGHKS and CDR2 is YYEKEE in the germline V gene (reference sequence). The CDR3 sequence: CASSPGLLGEKLFF. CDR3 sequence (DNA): TGTGCCAGCAGCCCGGGGCTTCTCGGGGAAAAACTGTTTTTT.

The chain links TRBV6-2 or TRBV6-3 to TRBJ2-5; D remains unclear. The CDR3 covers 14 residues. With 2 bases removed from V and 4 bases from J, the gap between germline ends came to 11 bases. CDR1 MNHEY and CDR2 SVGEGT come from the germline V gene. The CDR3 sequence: CASSYAGGTETQYF. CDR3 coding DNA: TGTGCCAGCAGTTACGCAGGTGGTACAGAGACCCAGTACTTC.

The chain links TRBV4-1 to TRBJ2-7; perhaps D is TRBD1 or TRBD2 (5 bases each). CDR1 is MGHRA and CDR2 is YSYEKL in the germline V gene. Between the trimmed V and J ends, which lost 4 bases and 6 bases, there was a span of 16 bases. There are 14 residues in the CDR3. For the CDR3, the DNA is TGCGCCAGCAGCCCCGACCGGGGCTCGCGCGAGCAGTACTTC. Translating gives CASSPDRGSREQYF.

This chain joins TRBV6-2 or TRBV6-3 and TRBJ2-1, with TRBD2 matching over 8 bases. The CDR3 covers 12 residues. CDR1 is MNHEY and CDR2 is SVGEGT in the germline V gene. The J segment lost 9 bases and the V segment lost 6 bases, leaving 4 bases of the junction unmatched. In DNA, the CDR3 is TGTGCCAGCAGAGAACTAGCGGCTGAGCAGTTCTTC. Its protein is CASRELAAEQFF.

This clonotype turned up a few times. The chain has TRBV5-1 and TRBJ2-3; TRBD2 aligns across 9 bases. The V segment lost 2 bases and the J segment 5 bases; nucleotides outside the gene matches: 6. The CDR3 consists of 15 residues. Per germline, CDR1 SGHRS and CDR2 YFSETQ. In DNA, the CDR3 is TGCGCCAGCAGCTTTAGCGGGAGAGCTGAAGATACGCAGTATTTT. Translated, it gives CASSFSGRAEDTQYF.

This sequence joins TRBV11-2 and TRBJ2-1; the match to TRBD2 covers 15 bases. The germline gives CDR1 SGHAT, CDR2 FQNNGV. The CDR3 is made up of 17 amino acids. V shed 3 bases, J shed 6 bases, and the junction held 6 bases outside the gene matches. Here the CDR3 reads CASSFRTSGGDGNEQFF. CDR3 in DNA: TGTGCCAGCAGCTTCCGGACTAGCGGGGGGGATGGCAATGAGCAGTTCTTC.

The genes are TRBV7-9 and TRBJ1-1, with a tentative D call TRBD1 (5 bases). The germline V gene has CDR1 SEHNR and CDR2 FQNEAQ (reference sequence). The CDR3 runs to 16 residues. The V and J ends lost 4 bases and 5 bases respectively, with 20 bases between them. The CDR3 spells CASSYSGGGSYTEAFF. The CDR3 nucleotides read TGTGCCAGCAGCTACTCAGGCGGGGGGTCGTATACTGAAGCTTTCTTT.

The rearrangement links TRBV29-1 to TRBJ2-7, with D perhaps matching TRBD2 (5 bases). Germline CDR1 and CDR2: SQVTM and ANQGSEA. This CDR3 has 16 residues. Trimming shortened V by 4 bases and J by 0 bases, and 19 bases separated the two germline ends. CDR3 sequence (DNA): TGCAGCGTTGTACTAGTGGGATCCTTATTCTCCTACGAGCAGTACTTC. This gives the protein CSVVLVGSLFSYEQYF.

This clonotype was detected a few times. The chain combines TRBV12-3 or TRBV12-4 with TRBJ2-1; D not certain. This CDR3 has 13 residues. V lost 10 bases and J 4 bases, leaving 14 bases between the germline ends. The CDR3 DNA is TGTGCCACCACGACAAACTTGTACAATGAGCAGTTCTTC. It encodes CATTTNLYNEQFF.

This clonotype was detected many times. The CDR3 DNA is TGCGCCAGCAGCCAAGTTACAGGGGCGGTAAGAGTTGGCTACACCTTC. Encoded protein: CASSQVTGAVRVGYTF. V gene TRBV4-1 combines with J gene TRBJ1-2, with 7 positions matching TRBD1. The CDR3 runs 16 residues. V trimming: 1 base; J trimming: 7 bases; junction bases outside the gene matches: 12. Germline V gene lookup returns CDR1 MGHRA and CDR2 YSYEKL.

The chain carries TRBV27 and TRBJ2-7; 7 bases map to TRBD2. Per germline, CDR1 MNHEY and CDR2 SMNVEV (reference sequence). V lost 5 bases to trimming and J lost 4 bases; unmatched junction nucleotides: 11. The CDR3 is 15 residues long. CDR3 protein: CASSPGLYGRYEQYF. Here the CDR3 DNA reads TGTGCCAGCAGTCCCGGACTGTACGGGAGGTACGAGCAGTACTTC.

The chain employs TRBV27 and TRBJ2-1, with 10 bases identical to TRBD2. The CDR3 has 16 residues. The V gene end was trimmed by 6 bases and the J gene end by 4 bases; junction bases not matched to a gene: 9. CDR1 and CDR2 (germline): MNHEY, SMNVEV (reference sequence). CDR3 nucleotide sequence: TGTGCCAGCAGACCACCGACTAGCGGGCCTTACAATGAGCAGTTCTTC. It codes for CASRPPTSGPYNEQFF.

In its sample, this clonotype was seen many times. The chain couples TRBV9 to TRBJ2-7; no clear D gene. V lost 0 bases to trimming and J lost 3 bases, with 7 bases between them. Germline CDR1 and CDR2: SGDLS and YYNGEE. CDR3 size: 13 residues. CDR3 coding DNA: TGTGCCAGCAGCGTAGCTGGCAACTACGAGCAGTACTTC. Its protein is CASSVAGNYEQYF.

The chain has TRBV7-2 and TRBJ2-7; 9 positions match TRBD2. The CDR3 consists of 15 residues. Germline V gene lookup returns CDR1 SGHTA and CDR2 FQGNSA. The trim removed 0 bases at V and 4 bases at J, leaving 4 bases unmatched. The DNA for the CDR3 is TGTGCCAGCAGCTTAGCGGCGACTAGCGGTTACGAGCAGTACTTC. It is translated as CASSLAATSGYEQYF.

Written as DNA, the CDR3 is TGTGCCAGCAGTCCTTTTAACAGGGTCAGCGAGCAGTACTTC. As protein: CASSPFNRVSEQYF. The chain carries TRBV12-3 or TRBV12-4 and TRBJ2-7; D perhaps matches TRBD1 (6 bases). This CDR3 has 14 residues. V lost 5 bases and J lost 6, with 17 bases in between.

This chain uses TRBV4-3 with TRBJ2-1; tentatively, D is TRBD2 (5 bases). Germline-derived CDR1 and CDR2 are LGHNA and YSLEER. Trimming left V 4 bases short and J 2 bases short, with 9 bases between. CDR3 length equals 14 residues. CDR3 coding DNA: TGCGCCAGCAGCCCTATAGCGCCCTACAATGAGCAGTTCTTC. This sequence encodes CASSPIAPYNEQFF.

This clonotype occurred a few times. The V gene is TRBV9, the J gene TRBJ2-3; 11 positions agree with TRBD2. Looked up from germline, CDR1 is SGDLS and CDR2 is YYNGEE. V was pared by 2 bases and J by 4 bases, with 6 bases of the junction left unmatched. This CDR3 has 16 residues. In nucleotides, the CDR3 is TGTGCCAGCAGCGTGACTAGCGGGATACGGGCAGATACGCAGTATTTT. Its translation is CASSVTSGIRADTQYF. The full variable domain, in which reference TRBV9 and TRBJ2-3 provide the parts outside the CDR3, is DSGVTQTPKHLITATGQRVTLRCSPRSGDLSVYWYQQSLDQGLQFLIQYYNGEERAKGNILERFSAQQFPDLHSELNLSSLELGDSALYFCASSVTSGIRADTQYFGPGTRLTVL.

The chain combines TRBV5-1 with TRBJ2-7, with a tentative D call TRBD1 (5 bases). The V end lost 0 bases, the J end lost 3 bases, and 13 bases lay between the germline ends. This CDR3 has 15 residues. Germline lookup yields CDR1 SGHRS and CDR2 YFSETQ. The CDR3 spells CASSLEPREGYEQYF. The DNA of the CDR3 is TGCGCCAGCAGCTTGGAGCCCAGGGAAGGCTACGAGCAGTACTTC.

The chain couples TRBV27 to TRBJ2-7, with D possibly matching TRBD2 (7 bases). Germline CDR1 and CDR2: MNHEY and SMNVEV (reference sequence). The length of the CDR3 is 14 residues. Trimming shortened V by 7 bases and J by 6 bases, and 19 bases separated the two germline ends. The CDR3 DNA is TGTGCCAGCACCTGGGGCGGGGGCGTGGGCGAGCAGTACTTC. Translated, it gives CASTWGGGVGEQYF.

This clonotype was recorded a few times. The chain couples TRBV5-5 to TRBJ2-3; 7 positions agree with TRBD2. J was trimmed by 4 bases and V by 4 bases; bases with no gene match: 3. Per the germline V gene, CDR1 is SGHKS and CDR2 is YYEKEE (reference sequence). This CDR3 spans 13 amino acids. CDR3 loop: CASSGGDPDTQYF. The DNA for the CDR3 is TGTGCCAGCAGCGGGGGGGACCCAGATACGCAGTATTTT.

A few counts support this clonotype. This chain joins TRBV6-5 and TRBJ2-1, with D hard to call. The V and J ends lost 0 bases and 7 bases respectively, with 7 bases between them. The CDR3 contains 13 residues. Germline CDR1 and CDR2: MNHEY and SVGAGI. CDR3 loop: CASSYSSWNEQFF. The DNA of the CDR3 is TGTGCCAGCAGTTACTCGTCCTGGAATGAGCAGTTCTTC.

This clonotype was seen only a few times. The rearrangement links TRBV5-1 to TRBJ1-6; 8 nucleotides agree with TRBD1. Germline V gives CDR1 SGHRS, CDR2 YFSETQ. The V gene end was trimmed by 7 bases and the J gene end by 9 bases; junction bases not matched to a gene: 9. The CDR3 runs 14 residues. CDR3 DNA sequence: TGCGCCAGCCGCCCCGGGACAGGAGGTTCACCCCTCCACTTT. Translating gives CASRPGTGGSPLHF.

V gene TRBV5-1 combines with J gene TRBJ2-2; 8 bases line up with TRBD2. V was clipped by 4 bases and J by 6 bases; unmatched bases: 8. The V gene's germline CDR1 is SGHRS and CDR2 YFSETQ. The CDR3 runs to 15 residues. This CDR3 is CASSPSAGGSGELFF. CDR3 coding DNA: TGCGCCAGCAGCCCAAGCGCGGGGGGCTCCGGGGAGCTGTTTTTT.

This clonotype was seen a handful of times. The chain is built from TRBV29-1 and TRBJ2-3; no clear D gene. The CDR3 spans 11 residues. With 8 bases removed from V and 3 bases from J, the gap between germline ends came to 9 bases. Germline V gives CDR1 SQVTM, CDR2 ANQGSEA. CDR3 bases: TGCAGCTCCGGCGTTACAGATACGCAGTATTTT. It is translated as CSSGVTDTQYF.

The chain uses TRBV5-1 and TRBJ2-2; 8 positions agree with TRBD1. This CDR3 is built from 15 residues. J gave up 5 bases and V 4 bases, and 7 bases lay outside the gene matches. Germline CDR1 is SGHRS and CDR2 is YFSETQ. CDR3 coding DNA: TGCGCCAGCAGCCCCTCGACAGGGGCGACCGGGGAGCTGTTTTTT. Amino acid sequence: CASSPSTGATGELFF.